This T cell receptor (beta chain) comes out of a study of T-cell reconstitution after alpha-beta-depleted transplantation in children. A library of TCRbeta sequences, prepared with unique molecular identifiers, was generated. TCRdb recomputed calls from the PCR reads with MiXCR, one row per CDR3 protein. The table includes 350,000 to 450,000 distinct CDR3 sequences, just over 20% detected once. This clonotype has only a few counts. The CDR3 totals 15 residues. CDR1 and CDR2 (germline): SGHVS, FQNEAQ. The ends were cut back, 3 bases at V and 2 bases at J, with 11 bases in the middle. The specimen comprised PBMCs from the stem cell graft donor, sampled from the stem cell graft. The receptor comes from a human donor who donated a stem cell graft to a child with acute myeloid leukemia. This chain joins TRBV7-8 and TRBJ2-1, with D uncertain. The CDR3 nucleotides read TGTGCCAGCAGCTTTTACCGGCAGCCCTACAATGAGCAGTTCTTC. Amino acids: CASSFYRQPYNEQFF.